The rows below give T cell receptor beta chains drawn from one sample of a study of T cells in tumors after PD-1 blockade. Generated by immunoSEQ multiplex PCR, the TCRdb table keeps only in-frame clones and is missing some. This table has roughly 13,000 clones, 65% to 70% appearing once. The starting material was tumor tissue, obtained after anti-PD-1 treatment. The receptor set was obtained from a human donor with cutaneous squamous cell carcinoma. Both conserved end residues are part of each CDR3. D genes are given only for firm matches. Not all rows give a size; the values are once, few, many and, for expanded clones, a class.

abundance: few
v_gene: TRBV5-6
j_gene: TRBJ1-6
d_gene: TRBD1
CDR3aa: CASSSEGTGPLTLHF
CDR3nt: TGTGCCAGCAGCTCCGAAGGGACAGGGCCGCTTACCCTCCACTTT

abundance: few
v_gene: TRBV4-2
j_gene: TRBJ1-1
d_gene: TRBD1
CDR3aa: CASSQGTGGLNTEAFF
CDR3nt: TGTGCCAGCAGCCAGGGGACAGGGGGCCTGAACACTGAAGCTTTCTTT

abundance: -
v_gene: TRBV6-5
j_gene: TRBJ2-1
d_gene: TRBD2
CDR3aa: CASSSRLAGYGEQFF
CDR3nt: TGTGCCAGCAGCTCACGACTAGCGGGGTATGGTGAGCAGTTCTTC

abundance: -
v_gene: TRBV18
j_gene: TRBJ2-5
d_gene: -
CDR3aa: CASSPQKETQYF
CDR3nt: TGTGCCAGCTCACCACAAAAAGAGACCCAGTACTTC

abundance: -
v_gene: TRBV25-1
j_gene: TRBJ2-3
d_gene: TRBD1
CDR3aa: CASTTGVTDTQYF
CDR3nt: TGTGCCAGCACGACAGGGGTTACAGATACGCAGTATTTT

abundance: -
v_gene: TRBV5-1
j_gene: TRBJ2-5
d_gene: TRBD2
CDR3aa: CASSQWTSGNQETQYF
CDR3nt: TGCGCCAGCAGCCAGTGGACTAGCGGAAACCAAGAGACCCAGTACTTC

abundance: -
v_gene: TRBV28
j_gene: TRBJ1-1
d_gene: TRBD1
CDR3aa: CASRGRTGGFNEAFF
CDR3nt: TGTGCCAGCAGGGGACGGACAGGGGGCTTCAATGAAGCTTTCTTT

abundance: -
v_gene: TRBV18
j_gene: TRBJ1-3
d_gene: -
CDR3aa: CASSPEGSGNTIYF
CDR3nt: TGTGCCAGCTCACCAGAGGGTTCCGGAAACACCATATATTTT

abundance: -
v_gene: TRBV14
j_gene: TRBJ1-1
d_gene: TRBD1
CDR3aa: CASSQPQGVTEAFF
CDR3nt: TGTGCCAGCAGCCAACCTCAGGGGGTCACTGAAGCTTTCTTT

abundance: once
v_gene: TRBV10-3
j_gene: TRBJ2-3
d_gene: -
CDR3aa: CAISKGPEMEGTQYF
CDR3nt: TGTGCCATCAGTAAAGGACCCGAGATGGAGGGTACGCAGTATTTT

abundance: -
v_gene: TRBV14
j_gene: TRBJ2-7
d_gene: TRBD1
CDR3aa: CASRRTGTVFYEQYF
CDR3nt: TGTGCCAGCAGGAGGACCGGGACAGTTTTCTACGAGCAGTACTTC

abundance: -
v_gene: TRBV7-9
j_gene: TRBJ2-1
d_gene: -
CDR3aa: CASSSQDYNEQFF
CDR3nt: TGTGCCAGCAGCTCTCAAGACTACAATGAGCAGTTCTTC

abundance: few
v_gene: TRBV5-6
j_gene: TRBJ2-6
d_gene: -
CDR3aa: CASSHTLGNGANVLTF
CDR3nt: TGTGCCAGCAGCCATACGTTGGGGAACGGGGCCAACGTCCTGACTTTC

abundance: -
v_gene: TRBV9
j_gene: TRBJ2-5
d_gene: TRBD2
CDR3aa: CASSVVPSGRGWETQYF
CDR3nt: TGTGCCAGCAGCGTAGTCCCTAGCGGGAGGGGTTGGGAGACCCAGTACTTC

abundance: -
v_gene: TRBV5-4
j_gene: TRBJ2-5
d_gene: TRBD1
CDR3aa: CASSSPGTEVETQYF
CDR3nt: TGTGCCAGCAGCAGCCCCGGGACAGAGGTCGAGACCCAGTACTTC

abundance: -
v_gene: TRBV19
j_gene: TRBJ2-7
d_gene: -
CDR3aa: CASSIYGGSSYEQYF
CDR3nt: TGTGCCAGTAGTATATACGGTGGGTCCTCCTACGAGCAGTACTTC

abundance: medium-sized
v_gene: TRBV11-3
j_gene: TRBJ2-2
d_gene: TRBD2
CDR3aa: CASSLGVAGHTGELFF
CDR3nt: TGTGCCAGCAGCTTAGGGGTAGCGGGCCACACCGGGGAGCTGTTTTTT

abundance: once
v_gene: TRBV25-1
j_gene: TRBJ2-1
d_gene: TRBD2
CDR3aa: CASSRQGTSGGSYNEQFF
CDR3nt: TGTGCCAGCAGTCGCCAGGGGACTAGCGGAGGCTCCTACAATGAGCAGTTCTTC

abundance: -
v_gene: TRBV5-6
j_gene: TRBJ2-5
d_gene: -
CDR3aa: CASSRRQTQETQYF
CDR3nt: TGTGCCAGCAGCCGGAGACAGACCCAAGAGACCCAGTACTTC

abundance: -
v_gene: TRBV20-1
j_gene: TRBJ2-1
d_gene: TRBD2
CDR3aa: CSASERELNEQFF
CDR3nt: TGCAGTGCTAGTGAGCGGGAGTTAAATGAGCAGTTCTTC

abundance: -
v_gene: TRBV27
j_gene: TRBJ1-1
d_gene: -
CDR3aa: CASSLIEASMNTEAFF
CDR3nt: TGTGCCAGCAGTTTAATCGAGGCATCCATGAACACTGAAGCTTTCTTT

abundance: -
v_gene: TRBV11-3
j_gene: TRBJ2-5
d_gene: -
CDR3aa: CASSLGGRLGETQYF
CDR3nt: TGTGCCAGCAGCTTAGGCGGTCGGCTCGGTGAGACCCAGTACTTC

abundance: -
v_gene: TRBV7-9
j_gene: TRBJ1-5
d_gene: TRBD1
CDR3aa: CASSLTGGNQPQHF
CDR3nt: TGTGCCAGCAGCTTAACAGGGGGCAATCAGCCCCAGCATTTT

abundance: -
v_gene: TRBV14
j_gene: TRBJ1-1
d_gene: TRBD1
CDR3aa: CASSSQGFEAFF
CDR3nt: TGTGCCAGCAGCTCACAGGGGTTCGAAGCTTTCTTT

abundance: -
v_gene: TRBV7-9
j_gene: TRBJ2-3
d_gene: -
CDR3aa: CASSHQSAALGDTQYF
CDR3nt: TGTGCCAGCAGCCATCAGTCCGCAGCGCTAGGAGATACGCAGTATTTT

abundance: -
v_gene: TRBV25-1
j_gene: TRBJ1-4
d_gene: -
CDR3aa: CASSPSQSEKLFF
CDR3nt: TGTGCCAGCAGCCCCTCGCAATCCGAAAAACTGTTTTTT

abundance: -
v_gene: TRBV7-3
j_gene: TRBJ2-5
d_gene: -
CDR3aa: CASSSVPQETQYF
CDR3nt: TGTGCCAGCAGCTCCGTCCCCCAAGAGACCCAGTACTTC

abundance: once
v_gene: TRBV6-5
j_gene: TRBJ2-6
d_gene: -
CDR3aa: CASSSPGNGANVLTF
CDR3nt: TGTGCCAGCAGTTCTCCTGGGAACGGGGCCAACGTCCTGACTTTC

abundance: -
v_gene: TRBV7-9
j_gene: TRBJ2-3
d_gene: -
CDR3aa: CASSLKGWGTDTQYF
CDR3nt: TGTGCCAGCAGCTTAAAGGGATGGGGCACAGATACGCAGTATTTT

abundance: -
v_gene: TRBV4-1
j_gene: TRBJ2-7
d_gene: -
CDR3aa: CASSQDGQREQYF
CDR3nt: TGCGCCAGCAGCCAGGACGGACAGCGCGAGCAGTACTTC

abundance: -
v_gene: TRBV18
j_gene: TRBJ1-2
d_gene: -
CDR3aa: CASSPDTYSPYGYTF
CDR3nt: TGTGCCAGCTCACCAGACACCTATTCCCCCTATGGCTACACCTTC

abundance: -
v_gene: TRBV6-6
j_gene: TRBJ2-1
d_gene: -
CDR3aa: CASKRGENYNEQFF
CDR3nt: TGTGCCAGCAAAAGGGGGGAAAACTACAATGAGCAGTTCTTC

abundance: -
v_gene: TRBV27
j_gene: TRBJ1-5
d_gene: -
CDR3aa: CASSAASAGSNQPQHF
CDR3nt: TGTGCCAGCAGTGCCGCCTCCGCCGGTAGCAATCAGCCCCAGCATTTT

abundance: few
v_gene: TRBV5-4
j_gene: TRBJ2-3
d_gene: TRBD2
CDR3aa: CASSPSGGAGTDTQYF
CDR3nt: TGTGCCAGCAGCCCGAGCGGGGGGGCCGGCACAGATACGCAGTATTTT

abundance: -
v_gene: TRBV7-8
j_gene: TRBJ2-1
d_gene: TRBD2
CDR3aa: CASSPSGGVYNEQFF
CDR3nt: TGTGCCAGCAGCCCTAGCGGGGGGGTTTACAATGAGCAGTTCTTC

abundance: -
v_gene: TRBV9
j_gene: TRBJ1-5
d_gene: TRBD1
CDR3aa: CASSSETGSQHF
CDR3nt: TGTGCCAGCAGCTCTGAGACAGGGTCCCAGCATTTT

abundance: -
v_gene: TRBV14
j_gene: TRBJ1-1
d_gene: -
CDR3aa: CASSQVIYSWGRPLNTEAFF
CDR3nt: TGTGCCAGCAGCCAAGTTATATATTCCTGGGGGCGGCCCTTGAACACTGAAGCTTTCTTT

abundance: few
v_gene: TRBV5-1
j_gene: TRBJ2-5
d_gene: TRBD2
CDR3aa: CASSDLAGEETQYF
CDR3nt: TGCGCCAGCAGCGATCTAGCGGGGGAAGAGACCCAGTACTTC

abundance: -
v_gene: TRBV5-5
j_gene: TRBJ1-4
d_gene: -
CDR3aa: CASSLNTGLGEKLFF
CDR3nt: TGTGCCAGCAGCCTCAATACAGGGCTGGGGGAAAAACTGTTTTTT

abundance: medium-sized
v_gene: TRBV29-1
j_gene: TRBJ2-7
d_gene: -
CDR3aa: CSVVGDRSSYEQYF
CDR3nt: TGCAGCGTTGTTGGTGACAGGAGCTCCTACGAGCAGTACTTC

abundance: -
v_gene: TRBV29-1
j_gene: TRBJ2-5
d_gene: TRBD2
CDR3aa: CSAKPAGGPKTQYF
CDR3nt: TGCAGCGCAAAGCCGGCGGGAGGGCCGAAGACCCAGTACTTC

abundance: few
v_gene: TRBV5-4
j_gene: TRBJ2-7
d_gene: -
CDR3aa: CASSLQAAGVSEQYF
CDR3nt: TGTGCCAGCAGCCTTCAGGCGGCAGGGGTTTCCGAGCAGTACTTC

abundance: -
v_gene: TRBV18
j_gene: TRBJ1-6
d_gene: -
CDR3aa: CASSRGQPLEYNSPLHF
CDR3nt: TGTGCCAGCTCACGGGGCCAGCCCCTCGAATATAATTCACCCCTCCACTTT

abundance: -
v_gene: TRBV12-3/TRBV12-4
j_gene: TRBJ1-2
d_gene: -
CDR3aa: CASKVEGSHGYTF
CDR3nt: TGTGCCAGCAAGGTGGAGGGAAGCCATGGCTACACCTTC

abundance: large
v_gene: TRBV4-1
j_gene: TRBJ1-3
d_gene: -
CDR3aa: CASSQDEGFVNPGDSGNTIYF
CDR3nt: TGCGCCAGCAGCCAAGATGAGGGATTCGTCAATCCGGGGGACTCTGGAAACACCATATATTTT

abundance: -
v_gene: TRBV7-9
j_gene: TRBJ1-2
d_gene: TRBD1
CDR3aa: CASSLVPRGSNYGYTF
CDR3nt: TGTGCCAGCAGCTTAGTCCCCAGGGGGAGTAACTATGGCTACACCTTC

abundance: -
v_gene: TRBV6-2/TRBV6-3
j_gene: TRBJ2-7
d_gene: TRBD2
CDR3aa: CASSPDRLAGSSYEQYF
CDR3nt: TGTGCCAGCAGTCCCGACCGACTAGCGGGGAGCTCCTACGAGCAGTACTTC

abundance: -
v_gene: TRBV10-3
j_gene: TRBJ2-7
d_gene: -
CDR3aa: CAISGTTDYEQYF
CDR3nt: TGTGCCATCAGTGGGACTACCGACTACGAGCAGTACTTC

abundance: -
v_gene: TRBV29-1
j_gene: TRBJ2-7
d_gene: -
CDR3aa: CSVAGGGTYEQYF
CDR3nt: TGCAGCGTTGCGGGGGGCGGAACCTACGAGCAGTACTTC

abundance: medium-sized
v_gene: TRBV6-2/TRBV6-3
j_gene: TRBJ2-1
d_gene: TRBD2
CDR3aa: CASSYSGGSYNEQFF
CDR3nt: TGTGCCAGCAGTTACTCTGGCGGGAGCTACAATGAGCAGTTCTTC

abundance: -
v_gene: TRBV7-9
j_gene: TRBJ1-1
d_gene: TRBD1
CDR3aa: CASSTQGRVTEAFF
CDR3nt: TGTGCCAGCAGCACACAGGGGCGGGTCACTGAAGCTTTCTTT